This entry describes one TCR beta chain. A read error may produce the germline difference seen at one junction end. TCRdb processed the RT-PCR reads anew with MiXCR; each CDR3 protein has one entry. The repertoire holds around 570,000 distinct CDR3 sequences, with approximately 10% as singletons. The data derive from a study of response to subunit inactivated influenza vaccine. The CDR3 is made up of 14 amino acids. A further study also used this sample, focusing on T cells expressing NK-cell markers. This second study says: TCR beta libraries carry UMIs added by 5'RACE template switching.

The source of this sequence is a middle-aged man who received an inactivated influenza vaccine. This specimen consisted of PBMCs from blood, obtained on the day of vaccination. This chain links TRBV12-3 or TRBV12-4 with TRBJ1-5, with D unclear. The CDR3 bases are TGTGCCAGCAAAGGGATTGAACTCAATCACCCCCAGCATTTT. The encoded protein is CASKGIELNHPQHF.